This T cell receptor (beta chain) was documented in a study of T cells in women clearing cervical HPV infection. Study-level background: Blood came at first lesion visit for cases, post-clearance for controls. Whole-study findings and limits: T-cell numbers per sample were unknown and may explain richness differences.

In the case of this clone: The antigen is not known.

Genomic DNA, averaging approximately 1,200 ng per sample, yielded TCR beta CDR3 via immunoSEQ. Method: immunoSEQ multiplex PCR; TCRdb's copy keeps in-frame clones and lacks some. The data show about 30,000 clones, and the top ten clones hold under 4%. The TCR originated in a woman aged 18 to 75 with a cervical HPV16 infection that either progressed to CIN3+ or cleared (not recorded which). Input material: blood buffy coat.

The part of the CDR3 DNA that was read is TGTGCCAGCAGCTTGGACTCGGGGAATAACTATGGC. Translation gives CASSLDSGNNYG. The entire CDR3 is CASSLDSGNNYGYTF. This chain uses TRBV5-6 with TRBJ1-2; D call uncertain. The read terminates 3 residues ahead of where the CDR3 ends, so the germline J gene completes it. Germline values: CDR1 SGHDT, CDR2 YYEEEE. Between the trimmed V and J ends, which lost 0 bases and 1 base, there was a span of 10 bases. The CDR3 loop spans 15 amino acids. Complete variable domain (other parts from reference TRBV5-6 and TRBJ1-2): DAGVTQSPTHLIKTRGQQVTLRCSPKSGHDTVSWYQQALGQGPQFIFQYYEEEERQRGNFPDRFSGHQFPNYSSELNVNALLLGDSALYLCASSLDSGNNYGYTFGSGTRLTVV.